Shown below are 17 T cell receptor beta chains from a single sample sequenced in a study of cytomegalovirus exposure and HLA in healthy donors. The PCR made use of 60 Vbeta and 13 Jbeta primers. Assay: immunoSEQ multiplex PCR; the TCRdb copy retains only in-frame clones and omits some. Recorded for this sample: approximately 120,000 clones. The sequencing input was PBMCs. The receptors come from a man aged 18-30 years in good health and CMV-seronegative.

The chain links TRBV7-3 to TRBJ1-1, with 8 bases lining up with TRBD1. The germline gives CDR1 SGHTA, CDR2 FQGTGA. This CDR3 region has 13 residues. The V and J ends lost 5 bases and 8 bases, in that order; junction bases with no gene match: 7. CDR3 sequence reads: CASSPDRGSEAFF. The CDR3 DNA follows: TGTGCCAGCAGCCCAGACAGGGGCTCCGAAGCTTTCTTT.

The chain combines TRBV7-2 with TRBJ2-7; D possibly corresponds to TRBD2 (6 bases). Germline values: CDR1 SGHTA, CDR2 FQGNSA. The CDR3 sequence is 14 residues long. With 4 bases removed from V and 2 bases from J, the gap between germline ends came to 12 bases. The CDR3 region is CASSSDWGAYEQYF. The CDR3, as DNA: TGTGCCAGCAGCTCCGACTGGGGGGCCTACGAGCAGTACTTC.

The CDR3 is CASSLDPATNEKLFF. CDR3 sequence (DNA): TGCGCCAGCAGCTTGGATCCGGCAACTAATGAAAAACTGTTTTTT. The chain carries TRBV5-1 and TRBJ1-4; no clear D gene. The germline V gene has CDR1 SGHRS and CDR2 YFSETQ. V was clipped by 0 bases and J by 0 bases, with 6 bases between them. This CDR3 spans 15 amino acids.

This sequence joins TRBV19 and TRBJ1-2; 7 bases fit TRBD1. Trimming at V came to 5 bases and at J to 3 bases, leaving 12 bases not matched to a gene. CDR1 LNHDA and CDR2 SQIVND come from the germline V gene (reference sequence). The CDR3 is 16 amino acids. The CDR3 DNA follows: TGTGCCAGTAGTCCTAGGGCAGGGGGTATCTACTATGGCTACACCTTC. Residues: CASSPRAGGIYYGYTF.

The V and J genes are TRBV19 and TRBJ2-3, with D possibly matching TRBD2 (5 bases). V lost 5 bases to trimming and J lost 2 bases, with 11 bases between them. Germline V gene lookup returns CDR1 LNHDA and CDR2 SQIVND (reference sequence). The CDR3 totals 14 residues. This CDR3 reads CASSPREFTDTQYF. In DNA, the CDR3 is TGTGCCAGTAGTCCCCGGGAATTCACAGATACGCAGTATTTT.

The chain carries TRBV6-5 and TRBJ2-5; TRBD1 might be the D (6 bases). Near its end, the DNA agrees better with TRBJ2-7, so the J call may be wrong. The CDR3 is 15 residues long. From germline, CDR1 is MNHEY and CDR2 SVGAGI. As DNA, the CDR3 is TGTGCCAGCAAACCCACAGGGATTCCCTCCTACGAGCAGTACTTC. This encodes CASKPTGIPSYEQYF.

This chain uses TRBV30 with TRBJ1-3; 8 nucleotides agree with TRBD1. Looked up from germline, CDR1 is GTSNPN and CDR2 is SVGIG (reference sequence). Unmatched junction bases numbered 16, after V lost 2 bases and J lost 4 bases. This CDR3 has 18 amino acids. CDR3 loop: CAWSRQGPSFRTGNTIYF. The CDR3 DNA follows: TGTGCCTGGAGTCGACAGGGGCCATCATTCCGGACAGGAAACACCATATATTTT.

V usage is TRBV27 and J usage is TRBJ1-5, with a possible D match to TRBD1 (5 bases). Per germline, CDR1 MNHEY and CDR2 SMNVEV (reference sequence). CDR3 length equals 12 residues. The V end was cut by 8 bases, the J end by 9 bases, with 14 bases between. CDR3 bases: TGTGCCAGCTCGGGGGGGGAGGGGCCCCAGCATTTT. As protein: CASSGGEGPQHF.

The rearrangement joins TRBV2 to TRBJ1-5, with unresolved D. CDR1 is SNHLY and CDR2 is FYNNEI in the germline V gene. The CDR3 totals 13 residues. V was clipped by 0 bases and J by 6 bases, with 6 bases between them. The CDR3 DNA reads as TGTGCCAGCAGTGAAGCTTACGGTCAGCCCCAGCATTTT. This sequence encodes CASSEAYGQPQHF.

This chain links TRBV12-5 with TRBJ1-1, with no clear D. V lost 0 bases and J 0 bases, leaving 17 bases between the germline ends. The CDR3 extends over 18 amino acids. Germline V gene data show CDR1 as LGHNT and CDR2 as FRNRAP. Here the CDR3 reads CASGLVRLAERVNTEAFF. CDR3 DNA sequence: TGTGCTAGTGGTTTGGTACGTCTCGCTGAACGAGTGAACACTGAAGCTTTCTTT.

The rearrangement joins TRBV7-6 to TRBJ2-3, with a weak D call TRBD1 (6 bases). The germline V and J ends were trimmed by 3 bases and 1 base, with 14 bases remaining between them. This CDR3 has 16 residues. The germline gives CDR1 SGHVS, CDR2 FNYEAQ. The CDR3 spells CASSFFGQFGTDTQYF. CDR3 nucleotides: TGTGCCAGCAGCTTTTTCGGACAGTTCGGCACAGATACGCAGTATTTT.

This chain uses TRBV19 with TRBJ1-5; D remains unclear. Germline assignment: CDR1 LNHDA and CDR2 SQIVND (reference sequence). The CDR3 runs to 9 residues. The DNA of the CDR3 is TGTGCGGCTGGAGAAGCCCAGCATTTT. Translating it yields CAAGEAQHF.

The chain carries TRBV6-1 and TRBJ2-7; the match to TRBD1 covers 10 bases. CDR3 length: 15 amino acids. With V trimmed by 6 bases and J by 6 bases, 11 bases remained unmatched. Germline-derived CDR1 and CDR2 are MNHNS and SASEGT. The CDR3 spells CASRGDRGLYGEQYF. CDR3 DNA: TGTGCCAGCAGGGGGGACAGGGGCCTATACGGCGAGCAGTACTTC.

V gene TRBV15 combines with J gene TRBJ2-7; D may be TRBD1 (5 bases). CDR1 LNHNV and CDR2 YYDKDF come from the germline V gene (reference sequence). The CDR3 runs to 14 residues. Trimming stripped 9 bases from V and 0 bases from J, with 15 bases between. The CDR3, as DNA: TGTGCCACGGGTAAGGGGAAGACCTCCTACGAGCAGTACTTC. This translates into CATGKGKTSYEQYF. Full variable domain (outside the CDR3, taken from reference TRBV15 and TRBJ2-7): DAMVIQNPRYQVTQFGKPVTLSCSQTLNHNVMYWYQQKSSQAPKLLFHYYDKDFNNEADTPDNFQSRRPNTSFCFLDIRSPGLGDTAMYLCATGKGKTSYEQYFGPGTRLTVT.

The genes are TRBV29-1 and TRBJ1-2; tentatively, D is TRBD1 (6 bases). Trimming removed 0 bases from V and 6 bases from J, with 14 bases in between. The germline CDR1 and CDR2 sequences are SQVTM and ANQGSEA. CDR3 length: 14 amino acids. The CDR3 sequence is CSVEDYRERNGYTF. In nucleotides, the CDR3 is TGCAGCGTTGAAGATTACAGGGAGAGGAATGGCTACACCTTC.

The gene calls are TRBV10-1 and TRBJ2-1, with TRBD2 matching 11 bases. The CDR3 contains 15 residues. CDR1 and CDR2 (germline): WNHNN, SYGVQD (reference sequence). The J segment lost 6 bases and the V segment lost 3 bases, leaving 4 bases of the junction unmatched. CDR3 amino acids: CASSDRLAGGNEQFF. The CDR3 DNA reads as TGCGCCAGCAGTGATCGGCTAGCGGGAGGCAATGAGCAGTTCTTC.

This chain connects TRBV19 to TRBJ2-1; 15 bases match TRBD2. Germline V gene data show CDR1 as LNHDA and CDR2 as SQIVND (reference sequence). This CDR3 region has 15 residues. V lost 4 bases, J lost 8 bases, and 3 bases stayed unmatched. CDR3: CASSTGTSGRYEQFF. The CDR3 coding sequence is TGTGCCAGTAGTACCGGGACTAGCGGGAGGTATGAGCAGTTCTTC. Drawing the rest from reference TRBV19 and TRBJ2-1, the complete variable domain is DGGITQSPKYLFRKEGQNVTLSCEQNLNHDAMYWYRQDPGQGLRLIYYSQIVNDFQKGDIAEGYSVSREKKESFPLTVTSAQKNPTAFYLCASSTGTSGRYEQFFGPGTRLTVL.